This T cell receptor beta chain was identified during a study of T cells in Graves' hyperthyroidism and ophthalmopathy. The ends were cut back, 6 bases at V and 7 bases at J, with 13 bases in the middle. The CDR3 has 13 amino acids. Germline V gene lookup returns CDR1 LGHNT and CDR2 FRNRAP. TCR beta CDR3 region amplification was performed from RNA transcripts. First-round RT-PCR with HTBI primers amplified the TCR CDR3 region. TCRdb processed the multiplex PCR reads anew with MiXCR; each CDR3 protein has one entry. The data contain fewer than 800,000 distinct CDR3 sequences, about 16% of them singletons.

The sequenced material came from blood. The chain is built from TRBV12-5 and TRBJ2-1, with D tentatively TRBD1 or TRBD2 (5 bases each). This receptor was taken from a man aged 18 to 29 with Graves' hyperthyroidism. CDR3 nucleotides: TGTGCTAGTGGCTCTGGGTGGGGGAATGAGCAGTTCTTC. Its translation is CASGSGWGNEQFF.